Listed here are 13 T cell receptor beta chains from one sample, sequenced in a study of radiation and T cells in renal cell carcinoma. Clones were sequenced by immunoSEQ multiplex PCR, and TCRdb holds only the in-frame ones, with some missing. The sample holds 140,000 or so clones, around nine tenths seen once. Indicated time point: blood 4 weeks post-SBRT, at nephrectomy. Documented treatment: 15 Gy SBRT to primary tumor, nephrectomy 4 weeks later. The sequences come from blood, collected from a patient whose treatment included radiotherapy and nephrectomy. These receptors were obtained from a woman between 45 and 60 years old with renal cell carcinoma.

This sequence joins TRBV6-5 and TRBJ2-7, with TRBD1 identical over 7 bases. CDR1 MNHEY and CDR2 SVGAGI come from the germline V gene. After removal of 10 bases from V and 4 bases from J, the junction contained 16 bases not matched to a gene. The CDR3 has 15 residues. The CDR3 loop is CATSSRGQKSYEQYF. In nucleotides, the CDR3 is TGTGCCACCTCGTCGAGGGGGCAGAAGTCTTACGAGCAGTACTTC.

This clone was recorded a few times. J is TRBJ2-7 and V is TRBV6-5, with D uncertain. With 0 bases removed from V and 5 bases from J, the gap between germline ends came to 2 bases. The germline V gene encodes CDR1 MNHEY and CDR2 SVGAGI. This CDR3 spans 11 amino acids. CDR3: CASSYSDEQYF. CDR3 coding DNA: TGTGCCAGCAGTTACTCAGACGAGCAGTACTTC.

V and J are TRBV28 and TRBJ1-2; maybe TRBD1 (5 bases). V dropped 1 base and J dropped 0 bases, with 9 bases sitting between them. The length of the CDR3 is 15 residues. CDR1 is MDHEN, CDR2 SYDVKM, per germline. CDR3 region: CASSLFRTTNYGYTF. CDR3 sequence (DNA): TGTGCCAGCAGTTTATTTAGGACAACTAACTATGGCTACACCTTC.

This chain links TRBV7-3 with TRBJ2-3, with D perhaps matching TRBD2 (5 bases). Trimming stripped 3 bases from V and 4 bases from J, with 11 bases between. The germline CDR1 and CDR2 sequences are SGHTA and FQGTGA. The CDR3 has 14 amino acids. CDR3 DNA: TGTGCCAGCAGCTTCCTAGGCGGGTCAGATACGCAGTATTTT. Translation: CASSFLGGSDTQYF.

The chain is built from TRBV10-3 and TRBJ2-3, with 8 bases fitting TRBD1. This CDR3 is built from 15 residues. V gave up 4 bases and J gave up 3 bases; unmatched junction bases: 6. Germline V gene sequence: CDR1 ENHRY, CDR2 SYGVKD. The CDR3, as DNA: TGTGCCATCAGTGCGGGGACAGGATATACAGATACGCAGTATTTT. The encoded protein is CAISAGTGYTDTQYF.

The chain combines TRBV13 with TRBJ1-2; 11 bases match TRBD1. Unmatched junction bases numbered 12, after V lost 4 bases and J lost 5 bases. The CDR3 runs to 17 residues. Germline CDR1 and CDR2: PRHDT and FYEKMQ (reference sequence). The CDR3 loop reads CASSSTGQGVLRYGYTF. The DNA of the CDR3 is TGTGCCAGCAGCTCTACGGGACAGGGGGTTTTGCGGTATGGCTACACCTTC.

This clone was counted between two and nine times. V is TRBV27 and J is TRBJ1-3, with D perhaps TRBD1 (5 bases). CDR3 length: 14 amino acids. The V and J ends lost 5 bases and 0 bases respectively, with 8 bases between them. CDR1 is MNHEY, CDR2 SMNVEV, per germline (reference sequence). For the CDR3, the DNA is TGTGCCAGCAGTAACAGGAACTCTGGAAACACCATATATTTT. Translation gives CASSNRNSGNTIYF.

This chain connects TRBV6-5 to TRBJ1-5; D gene uncertain. V shed 0 bases and J shed 4 bases, with 10 bases lying between them. Per germline, CDR1 MNHEY and CDR2 SVGAGI. CDR3 length: 15 residues. The DNA of the CDR3 is TGTGCCAGCAGTTACTCGACCGCGACGAATCAGCCCCAGCATTTT. Translated, it gives CASSYSTATNQPQHF.

The chain uses TRBV7-2 and TRBJ1-3; 10 bases line up with TRBD1. CDR1 is SGHTA, CDR2 FQGNSA, per germline. The CDR3 totals 16 residues. Losses at the gene ends were 2 bases for V and 4 bases for J; bases not matched to a gene: 5. CDR3 DNA: TGTGCCAGCAGCTTAAGCGGGACAGGGGTGGGAAACACCATATATTTT. Its protein product is CASSLSGTGVGNTIYF.

The chain joins TRBV5-1 to TRBJ1-2, with a weak D call TRBD1 (5 bases). V lost 4 bases and J 6 bases, leaving 22 bases between the germline ends. The CDR3 is made up of 16 amino acids. Germline V CDR1 and CDR2: SGHRS, YFSETQ. The CDR3 DNA is TGCGCCAGCAGCCAGCCCGGAGAGGGGAGTTTTGATGGCTACACCTTC. It encodes CASSQPGEGSFDGYTF.

This chain connects TRBV5-6 to TRBJ2-5; weak D call: TRBD1 (6 bases). The J call may be wrong; the DNA end is better matched by TRBJ2-7. The CDR3 is made up of 13 amino acids. Germline CDR1 SGHDT, CDR2 YYEEEE. The CDR3 sequence: CASSTDSSYEQYF. For the CDR3, the DNA is TGTGCCAGCAGCACGGACAGCTCCTACGAGCAGTACTTC.

This chain joins TRBV27 and TRBJ2-4, with D possibly being TRBD1 (6 bases). The CDR3 extends over 17 amino acids. The V and J ends lost 6 bases and 6 bases respectively, with 24 bases between them. Germline values: CDR1 MNHEY, CDR2 SMNVEV (reference sequence). The CDR3: CASSPRGDTEGLNIQYF. The DNA for the CDR3 is TGTGCCAGCAGCCCTAGAGGGGACACTGAGGGGTTAAACATTCAGTACTTC.

This clone has more than one count but fewer than ten. The chain has TRBV28 and TRBJ1-1; no firm D call. The CDR3 length is 14 residues. Germline V CDR1 and CDR2: MDHEN, SYDVKM. Trimming cost V 8 bases and J 2 bases, with 15 bases left between them. CDR3 in DNA: TGTGCCAGCGTCAGTTGGAAGGGTAACACTGAAGCTTTCTTT. Residues: CASVSWKGNTEAFF.